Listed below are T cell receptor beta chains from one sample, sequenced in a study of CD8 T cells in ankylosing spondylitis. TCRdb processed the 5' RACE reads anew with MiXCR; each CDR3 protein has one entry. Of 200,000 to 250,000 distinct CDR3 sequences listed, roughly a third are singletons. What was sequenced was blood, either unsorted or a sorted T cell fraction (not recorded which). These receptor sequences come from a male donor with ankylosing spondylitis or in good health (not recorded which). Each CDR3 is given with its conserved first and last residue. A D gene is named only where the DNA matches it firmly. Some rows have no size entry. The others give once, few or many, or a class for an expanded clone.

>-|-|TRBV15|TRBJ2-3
TGTGCCACCAGCGTTCGGCGTCTCGCAGATACGCAGTATTTT
CATSVRRLADTQYF
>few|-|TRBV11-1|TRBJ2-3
TGTGCCAGCAGCTTAGACCTCGGTCCCGCGACGCAGTATTTT
CASSLDLGPATQYF
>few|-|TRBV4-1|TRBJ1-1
TGCGCCAGCAGCCACGTTACCTTGAACACTGAAGCTTTCTTT
CASSHVTLNTEAFF
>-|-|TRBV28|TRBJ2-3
TGTGCCAGCAGTACCGCGGCAGGGATAACGCAGTATTTT
CASSTAAGITQYF
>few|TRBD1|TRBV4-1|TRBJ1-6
TGCGCCAGCAGCCAAGGAGGGACAGATTCACCCCTCCACTTT
CASSQGGTDSPLHF
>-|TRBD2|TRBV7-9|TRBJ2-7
TGTGCCAGCAGCGTAGGACTAGCCCCCTACGAGCAGTACTTC
CASSVGLAPYEQYF
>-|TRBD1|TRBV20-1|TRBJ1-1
TGCAGTGCTAGAGATAAATCGAGGGGGCGCCTCGCTGAAGCTTTCTTT
CSARDKSRGRLAEAFF
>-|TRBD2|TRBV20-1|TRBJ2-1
TGCAGTGCCGACAGGGGGACTAGCGGTAATGAGCAGTTCTTC
CSADRGTSGNEQFF
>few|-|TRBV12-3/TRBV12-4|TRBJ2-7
TGTGCCAGCAGTTCCGGTTTGCAGCAGTACTTC
CASSSGLQQYF
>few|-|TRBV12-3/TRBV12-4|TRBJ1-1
TGTGCCAGCAGGAGCGATAAGAACACTGAAGCTTTCTTT
CASRSDKNTEAFF
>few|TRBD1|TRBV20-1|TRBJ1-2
TGCAGTGCCCCGGCAGGGACAGGGGGCAACTATGGCTACACCTTC
CSAPAGTGGNYGYTF
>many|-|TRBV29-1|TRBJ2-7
TGCAGCGTTGAGGGCCAACTTTCCTACGAGCAGTACTTC
CSVEGQLSYEQYF
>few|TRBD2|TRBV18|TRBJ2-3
TGTGCCAGCTCCGAGAGATATAGCGGGAACACAGATACGCAGTATTTT
CASSERYSGNTDTQYF
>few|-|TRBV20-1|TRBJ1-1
TGCAGTGCTCCAGCACAGGGTCCGGATACTGAAGCTTTCTTT
CSAPAQGPDTEAFF
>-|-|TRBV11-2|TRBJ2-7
TGTGCCAGCAGCTTCGGCTCGGGGGTATACGAGCAGTACTTC
CASSFGSGVYEQYF
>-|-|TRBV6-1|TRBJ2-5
TGTGCCAGCAGTGAAAACACCGCCTACATAGGGGAGACCCAGTACTTC
CASSENTAYIGETQYF